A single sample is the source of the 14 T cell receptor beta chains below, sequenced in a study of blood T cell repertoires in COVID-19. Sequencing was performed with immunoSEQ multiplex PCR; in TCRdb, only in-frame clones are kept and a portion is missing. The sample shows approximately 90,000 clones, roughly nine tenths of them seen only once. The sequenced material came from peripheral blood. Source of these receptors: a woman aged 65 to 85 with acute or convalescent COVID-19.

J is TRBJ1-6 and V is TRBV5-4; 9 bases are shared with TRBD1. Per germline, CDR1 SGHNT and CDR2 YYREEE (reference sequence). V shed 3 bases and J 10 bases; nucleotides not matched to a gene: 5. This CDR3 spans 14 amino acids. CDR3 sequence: CASSYYRGRSPLHF. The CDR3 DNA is TGTGCCAGCAGCTACTACAGGGGGCGATCACCCCTCCACTTT.

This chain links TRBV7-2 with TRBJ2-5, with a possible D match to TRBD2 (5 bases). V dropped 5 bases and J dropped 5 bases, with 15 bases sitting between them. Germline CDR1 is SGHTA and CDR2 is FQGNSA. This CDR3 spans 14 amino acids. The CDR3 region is CASSPRGSAETQYF. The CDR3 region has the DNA TGTGCCAGCAGCCCCCGAGGGAGCGCCGAGACCCAGTACTTC.

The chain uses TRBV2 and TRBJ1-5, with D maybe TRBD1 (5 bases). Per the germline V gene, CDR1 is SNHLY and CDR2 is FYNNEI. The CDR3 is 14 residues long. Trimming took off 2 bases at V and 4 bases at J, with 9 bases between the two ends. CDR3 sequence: CASSERRGNQPQHF. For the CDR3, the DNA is TGTGCCAGCAGTGAAAGAAGGGGTAATCAGCCCCAGCATTTT.

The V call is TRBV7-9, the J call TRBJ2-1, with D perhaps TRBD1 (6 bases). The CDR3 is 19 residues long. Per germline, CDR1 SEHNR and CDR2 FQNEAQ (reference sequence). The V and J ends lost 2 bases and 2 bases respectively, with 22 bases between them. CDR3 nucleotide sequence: TGTGCCAGCAGCTTAAAAGGGGGAGCTAACTCAGGGACCTACAATGAGCAGTTCTTC. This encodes CASSLKGGANSGTYNEQFF.

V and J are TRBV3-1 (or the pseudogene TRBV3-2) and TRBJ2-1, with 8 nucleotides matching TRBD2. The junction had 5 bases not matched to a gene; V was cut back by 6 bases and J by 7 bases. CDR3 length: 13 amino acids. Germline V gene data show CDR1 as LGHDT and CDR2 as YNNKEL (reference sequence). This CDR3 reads CASRSAGGNEQFF. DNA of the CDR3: TGTGCCAGCAGGTCGGCGGGAGGTAATGAGCAGTTCTTC.

The CDR3 sequence is CATPCGQGRTKNIQYF. The CDR3, as DNA: TGTGCCACCCCTTGCGGACAGGGGAGGACCAAAAACATTCAGTACTTC. The rearrangement links TRBV6-8 to TRBJ2-4, with TRBD1 matching over 9 bases. This CDR3 region has 16 residues. Trimming cost V 10 bases and J 2 bases; bases outside gene matches: 12. The germline V gene encodes CDR1 MNHGY and CDR2 SAAAGT.

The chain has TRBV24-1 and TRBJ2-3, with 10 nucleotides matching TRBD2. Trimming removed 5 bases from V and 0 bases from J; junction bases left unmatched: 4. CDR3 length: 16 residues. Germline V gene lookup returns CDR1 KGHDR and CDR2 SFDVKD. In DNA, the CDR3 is TGTGCCACCAGTGGGCGAGCGGGGGGGAGCACAGATACGCAGTATTTT. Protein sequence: CATSGRAGGSTDTQYF.

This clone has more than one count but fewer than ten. CDR3 nucleotide sequence: TGTGCCTGGAGTGTACAGGGGACAGCTAACTATGGCTACACCTTC. The encoded protein is CAWSVQGTANYGYTF. V gene TRBV30 combines with J gene TRBJ1-2; TRBD1 agrees at 7 bases. The J segment lost 0 bases and the V segment lost 0 bases, leaving 4 bases of the junction unmatched. Germline V gene lookup returns CDR1 GTSNPN and CDR2 SVGIG (reference sequence). The CDR3 is made up of 15 amino acids.

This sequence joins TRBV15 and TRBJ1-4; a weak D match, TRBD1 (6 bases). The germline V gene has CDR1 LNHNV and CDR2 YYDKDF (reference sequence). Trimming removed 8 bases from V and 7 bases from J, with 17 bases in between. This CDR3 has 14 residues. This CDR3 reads CATVNGGASEKLFF. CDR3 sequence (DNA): TGTGCCACCGTCAATGGGGGGGCGAGTGAAAAACTGTTTTTT.

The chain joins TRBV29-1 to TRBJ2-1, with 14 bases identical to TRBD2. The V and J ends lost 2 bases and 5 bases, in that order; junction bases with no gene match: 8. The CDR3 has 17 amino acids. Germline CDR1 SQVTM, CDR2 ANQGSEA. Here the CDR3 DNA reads TGCAGCGTTGAATCTCGACTAGCGGGGGGGTTTCACAATGAGCAGTTCTTC. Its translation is CSVESRLAGGFHNEQFF.

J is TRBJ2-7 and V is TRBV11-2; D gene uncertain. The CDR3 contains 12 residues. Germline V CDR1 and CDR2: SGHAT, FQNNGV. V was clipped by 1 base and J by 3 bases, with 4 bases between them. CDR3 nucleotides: TGTGCCAGCAGCTTAGTGAGCTACGAGCAGTACTTC. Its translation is CASSLVSYEQYF.

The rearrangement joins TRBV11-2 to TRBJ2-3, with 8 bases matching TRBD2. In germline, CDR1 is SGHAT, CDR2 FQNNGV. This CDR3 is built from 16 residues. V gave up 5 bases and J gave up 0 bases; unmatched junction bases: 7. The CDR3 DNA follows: TGTGCCAGCAGCCTCAGACTAGCGCTGAGCACAGATACGCAGTATTTT. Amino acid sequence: CASSLRLALSTDTQYF.

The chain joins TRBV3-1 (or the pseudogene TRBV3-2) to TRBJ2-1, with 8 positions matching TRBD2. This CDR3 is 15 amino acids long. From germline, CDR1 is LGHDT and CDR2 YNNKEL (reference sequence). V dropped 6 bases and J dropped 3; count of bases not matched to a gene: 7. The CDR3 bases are TGTGCCAGCAGGAGAACGGGGGGGATCTACAATGAGCAGTTCTTC. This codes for CASRRTGGIYNEQFF.

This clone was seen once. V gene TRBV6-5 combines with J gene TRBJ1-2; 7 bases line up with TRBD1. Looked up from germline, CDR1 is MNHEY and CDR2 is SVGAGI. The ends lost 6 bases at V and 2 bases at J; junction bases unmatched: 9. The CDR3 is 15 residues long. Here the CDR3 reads CASRDDRVGNYGYTF. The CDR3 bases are TGTGCCAGCAGGGACGACAGGGTTGGGAACTATGGCTACACCTTC.